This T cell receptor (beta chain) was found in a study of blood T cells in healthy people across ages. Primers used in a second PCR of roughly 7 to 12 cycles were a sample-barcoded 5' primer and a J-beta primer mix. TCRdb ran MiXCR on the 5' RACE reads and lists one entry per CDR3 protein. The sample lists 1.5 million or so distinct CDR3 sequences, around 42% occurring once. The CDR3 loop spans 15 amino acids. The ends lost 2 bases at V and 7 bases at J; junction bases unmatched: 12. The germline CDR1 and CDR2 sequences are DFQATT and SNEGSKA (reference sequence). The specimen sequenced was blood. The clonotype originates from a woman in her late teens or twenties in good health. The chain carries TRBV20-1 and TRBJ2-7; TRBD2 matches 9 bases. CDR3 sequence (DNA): TGCAGTGCTAGACCGCGGGAGGGCCGCGACAATGAGCAGTACTTC. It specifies CSARPREGRDNEQYF.